The 16 T cell receptor beta chains presented below share a single source sample, sequenced in a study of CD8+ T cells in alopecia areata. Following RNA extraction, reverse transcription yielded cDNA that acted as the sequencing template. Sequencing was performed with immunoSEQ multiplex PCR; in TCRdb, only in-frame clones are kept and a portion is missing. This sample has about 170,000 clones, with about 67% found just once. This sample comprised CD8+ T cells sorted from blood, obtained at week 0. These receptors were obtained from a human donor with alopecia areata.

The chain joins TRBV2 to TRBJ2-1; perhaps D is TRBD1 or TRBD2 (7 bases each). CDR1 is SNHLY and CDR2 is FYNNEI in the germline V gene. Trimming pared 7 bases from V and 6 bases from J, leaving 16 bases between. This CDR3 has 14 amino acids. The CDR3 DNA reads TGTGCCAGCATTGATGGGGAGGGGGCCAATGAGCAGTTCTTC. Amino acids: CASIDGEGANEQFF.

The V call is TRBV2, the J call TRBJ1-2; TRBD1 might be the D (5 bases). The germline V gene encodes CDR1 SNHLY and CDR2 FYNNEI. The CDR3 runs 13 residues. V lost 9 bases to trimming and J lost 3 bases, with 14 bases between them. CDR3 coding DNA: TGTGCCAGGATAGACAGACAAGACTATGGCTACACCTTC. This sequence encodes CARIDRQDYGYTF.

The V gene is TRBV6-1, the J gene TRBJ2-1; 15 bases match TRBD2. CDR1 MNHNS and CDR2 SASEGT come from the germline V gene. This CDR3 has 16 residues. J was trimmed by 7 bases and V by 1 base; bases with no gene match: 2. The CDR3 sequence is CASSEEGTSGGNEQFF. CDR3 coding DNA: TGTGCCAGCAGTGAAGAGGGGACTAGCGGGGGGAATGAGCAGTTCTTC.

The J gene is TRBJ2-3, the V gene TRBV29-1, with a weak D call TRBD1 (6 bases). The CDR3 runs 12 residues. V was shortened by 5 bases and J by 4 bases, with 10 bases between the two germline ends. Per the germline V gene, CDR1 is SQVTM and CDR2 is ANQGSEA. CDR3: CSVFHRADTQYF. The CDR3 nucleotides read TGCAGCGTTTTCCACAGGGCAGATACGCAGTATTTT.

The chain is built from TRBV27 and TRBJ2-7; D might be TRBD1 (6 bases). The CDR3 consists of 15 residues. V dropped 3 bases and J dropped 3 bases, with 15 bases sitting between them. Germline V gene data show CDR1 as MNHEY and CDR2 as SMNVEV (reference sequence). CDR3 region: CASSLLRGRGYEQYF. CDR3 nucleotides: TGTGCCAGCAGTTTGTTGAGGGGGAGAGGCTACGAGCAGTACTTC.

The rearrangement links TRBV7-6 to TRBJ1-3; D possibly corresponds to TRBD1 (6 bases). The CDR3 covers 16 residues. Trimming stripped 5 bases from V and 0 bases from J, with 14 bases between. Per the germline V gene, CDR1 is SGHVS and CDR2 is FNYEAQ. The CDR3 protein is CASSPGQTNSGNTIYF. The CDR3 region has the DNA TGTGCCAGCAGCCCCGGACAGACGAACTCTGGAAACACCATATATTTT.

This clone was found a few times. The chain is built from TRBV29-1 and TRBJ1-2; D call uncertain. The CDR3 contains 14 residues. V dropped 4 bases and J dropped 4 bases, with 16 bases sitting between them. CDR1 and CDR2 from the germline V gene are SQVTM and ANQGSEA. CDR3 protein: CSVGVFRNPYGYTF. CDR3 DNA: TGCAGCGTTGGGGTATTCAGAAACCCCTATGGCTACACCTTC.

J is TRBJ1-1 and V is TRBV2; tentative D call: TRBD1 (5 bases). This CDR3 contains 11 residues. V lost 8 bases, J lost 4 bases, and 8 bases lay in between. Germline V CDR1 and CDR2: SNHLY, FYNNEI. CDR3 protein: CASPGGTEAFF. In nucleotides, the CDR3 is TGTGCCAGCCCGGGGGGCACTGAAGCTTTCTTT.

The genes are TRBV7-9 and TRBJ2-7; perhaps TRBD2 as D (6 bases). The CDR3 covers 15 residues. Germline V lookup: CDR1 SEHNR, CDR2 FQNEAQ (reference sequence). Trimming cost V 1 base and J 2 bases, with 12 bases left between them. Here the CDR3 DNA reads TGTGCCAGCAGCTTAGTGGGGTCTAGCGCCTACGAGCAGTACTTC. Its protein product is CASSLVGSSAYEQYF.

This sequence joins TRBV2 and TRBJ2-3, with 8 bases fitting TRBD2. The J segment lost 2 bases and the V segment lost 3 bases, leaving 7 bases of the junction unmatched. CDR3 length: 16 residues. Germline CDR1 SNHLY, CDR2 FYNNEI. CDR3 protein: CASSDERGGPTDTQYF. In DNA, the CDR3 is TGTGCCAGCAGTGACGAACGGGGGGGCCCCACAGATACGCAGTATTTT.

This chain connects TRBV10-3 to TRBJ2-1, with unresolved D. This CDR3 contains 11 residues. V shed 8 bases and J shed 5 bases, with 7 bases lying between them. Germline loops: CDR1 ENHRY, CDR2 SYGVKD. CDR3: CAIASDNEQFF. CDR3 bases: TGTGCCATCGCTTCGGACAATGAGCAGTTCTTC.

This clone was detected only a few times. The J gene is TRBJ2-7, the V gene TRBV5-1, with D perhaps TRBD1 (6 bases). V gave up 6 bases and J gave up 2 bases, with 15 bases separating them. The CDR3 covers 14 residues. The germline CDR1 and CDR2 sequences are SGHRS and YFSETQ. Here the CDR3 DNA reads TGCGCCAGCACTCGGACAGAAACAACCTACGAGCAGTACTTC. This gives the protein CASTRTETTYEQYF. The complete variable domain, with remaining parts taken from reference TRBV5-1 and TRBJ2-7, reads KAGVTQTPRYLIKTRGQQVTLSCSPISGHRSVSWYQQTPGQGLQFLFEYFSETQRNKGNFPGRFSGRQFSNSRSEMNVSTLELGDSALYLCASTRTETTYEQYFGPGTRLTVT.

The chain is built from TRBV9 and TRBJ1-1; 8 bases align to TRBD1. V lost 4 bases and J lost 4; bases outside the gene matches: 3. This CDR3 contains 13 residues. CDR1 SGDLS and CDR2 YYNGEE come from the germline V gene. The CDR3 coding sequence is TGTGCCAGCAGCAACGACAGGGGCACTGAAGCTTTCTTT. Protein: CASSNDRGTEAFF.

This chain connects TRBV29-1 to TRBJ2-5; possibly TRBD1 or TRBD2 for D (6 bases each). Germline lookup yields CDR1 SQVTM and CDR2 ANQGSEA. The CDR3 is 14 amino acids. With 6 bases removed from V and 4 bases from J, the gap between germline ends came to 18 bases. CDR3 protein: CSVGGGWARETQYF. CDR3 nucleotide sequence: TGCAGCGTCGGAGGGGGGTGGGCCCGAGAGACCCAGTACTTC.

Concerning this clone itself: At one end, the junction sequence differs from germline, possibly due to a read error. This chain uses TRBV6-1 with TRBJ1-2; D unresolved. Looked up from germline, CDR1 is MNHNS and CDR2 is SASEGT. The CDR3 is made up of 8 amino acids. For the CDR3, the DNA is TGTGCCAGCAGTGTAACCGACTTC. It is translated as CASSVTDF.

The table lists this clone with a few counts. The V gene is TRBV29-1, the J gene TRBJ1-1; D unclear. Trimming cost V 6 bases and J 3 bases, with 8 bases left between them. Per the germline V gene, CDR1 is SQVTM and CDR2 is ANQGSEA. The length of the CDR3 is 11 residues. The CDR3 DNA follows: TGCAGCGTCGGGCTAGACACTGAAGCTTTCTTT. This encodes CSVGLDTEAFF.